Included here is one T cell receptor beta chain sequence, with context. These data belong to a study of shared clonotypes between healthy human individuals. The CDR3 has 16 residues. Per germline, CDR1 ENHRY and CDR2 SYGVKD. The ends were cut back, 3 bases at V and 5 bases at J, with 17 bases in the middle. Produced via immunoSEQ multiplex PCR; TCRdb's table is partial and in-frame only. The data show approximately 2,000,000 clones, approximately 92% seen once. Naivety among CD8 cells was defined by CD45RO negativity and positive CCR7 selection, thereby excluding terminally differentiated effector memory CD45RA+ cells.

The J gene is TRBJ1-5, the V gene TRBV10-3; tentative D call: TRBD1 (5 bases). Sequences were obtained from naive CD8+ T cells from PBMCs. The TCR sequence derives from a man younger than 30 in good health. Some clones in this sample may be carry-over from other donors' samples. In DNA, the CDR3 is TGTGCCATCAGTGATCGGGACCCGGGGCTCGATCAGCCCCAGCATTTT. As protein: CAISDRDPGLDQPQHF.